Listed here are 22 T cell receptor beta chains from one sample, sequenced in a study of T cell responses to AZD1222 COVID-19 vaccine. Data came from immunoSEQ multiplex PCR; TCRdb stores just in-frame clones and leaves some out. The sample contains around 140,000 clones, 89% of which appear only once. Material: peripheral blood, obtained on day 0 of AZD1222 vaccination. These receptors all come from an adult in good health.

The chain couples TRBV6-5 to TRBJ2-1, with 7 bases identical to TRBD1. The CDR3 is made up of 10 amino acids. Germline V gene data show CDR1 as MNHEY and CDR2 as SVGAGI. Trimming cost V 6 bases and J 15 bases; bases outside gene matches: 5. The CDR3 DNA reads TGTGCCAGCAGATCGGGACAGTGGTTCTTC. Its translation: CASRSGQWFF.

V is TRBV7-9 and J is TRBJ2-7, with TRBD2 identical over 8 bases. Germline V gives CDR1 SEHNR, CDR2 FQNEAQ (reference sequence). The CDR3 runs 16 residues. V was clipped by 0 bases and J by 3 bases; unmatched bases: 7. For the CDR3, the DNA is TGTGCCAGCAGCTTAGCGCCGACTAGCGACAACTACGAGCAGTACTTC. Translation gives CASSLAPTSDNYEQYF.

V and J are TRBV27 and TRBJ1-5, with D hard to call. V was cut by 5 bases and J by 0 bases, with 11 bases left in between. Germline CDR1 MNHEY, CDR2 SMNVEV (reference sequence). The CDR3 extends over 15 amino acids. The CDR3 is CASSNAGYSNQPQHF. The DNA of the CDR3 is TGTGCCAGCAGTAACGCGGGGTATAGCAATCAGCCCCAGCATTTT.

The chain has TRBV9 and TRBJ2-3; 12 bases agree with TRBD2. The germline gives CDR1 SGDLS, CDR2 YYNGEE. Losses at the gene ends were 4 bases for V and 0 bases for J; bases not matched to a gene: 6. This CDR3 has 17 residues. The CDR3 bases are TGTGCCAGCAGCATTTCCGGGACTAGCGGGAGCACAGATACGCAGTATTTT. The encoded protein is CASSISGTSGSTDTQYF.

The chain couples TRBV5-1 to TRBJ2-7, with 9 positions matching TRBD1. V lost 4 bases to trimming and J lost 2 bases; unmatched junction nucleotides: 4. Germline CDR1 reads SGHRS; CDR2 reads YFSETQ. The CDR3 spans 14 residues. The CDR3 DNA follows: TGCGCCAGCAGCATTGGACAGGGGACCTACGAGCAGTACTTC. Residues: CASSIGQGTYEQYF.

The rearrangement joins TRBV11-2 to TRBJ1-3; perhaps TRBD1 as D (5 bases). Germline CDR1 and CDR2: SGHAT and FQNNGV. Trimming took off 5 bases at V and 0 bases at J, with 17 bases between the two ends. This CDR3 has 17 residues. The CDR3 DNA sequence: TGTGCCAGCAGCACCTTTGGGGGGTTCGCCTCTGGAAACACCATATATTTT. Its protein product is CASSTFGGFASGNTIYF.

The chain links TRBV7-2 to TRBJ1-2, with D unresolved. Germline CDR1 SGHTA, CDR2 FQGNSA. V was trimmed by 1 base and J by 1 base, leaving 7 bases between them. This CDR3 region has 14 residues. The chain's CDR3 is CASSLEAINYGYTF. CDR3 coding DNA: TGTGCCAGCAGCTTAGAGGCAATTAACTATGGCTACACCTTC.

This clone came up once. The rearrangement links TRBV18 to TRBJ2-5; TRBD2 agrees at 8 bases. V was clipped by 4 bases and J by 3 bases; unmatched bases: 10. The CDR3 sequence is 16 residues long. Germline lookup yields CDR1 KGHSH and CDR2 LQKENI. The CDR3 DNA sequence: TGTGCCAGCTCACTTTTAGCGGGATCGGCGAAAGAGACCCAGTACTTC. This encodes CASSLLAGSAKETQYF.

The chain combines TRBV6-2 or TRBV6-3 with TRBJ1-5; 11 positions match TRBD1. This CDR3 is 16 amino acids long. The V and J ends lost 2 bases and 2 bases, in that order; junction bases with no gene match: 2. The germline V gene has CDR1 MNHEY and CDR2 SVGEGT. CDR3 sequence: CASSYVGQGGNQPQHF. CDR3 nucleotide sequence: TGTGCCAGCAGTTACGTGGGACAGGGGGGCAATCAGCCCCAGCATTTT.

The rearrangement uses TRBV21-1 and TRBJ2-5; the listed D gene, TRBD1, was not tested against the DNA. TRBV21-1 is deemed a pseudogene. This CDR3 region has 14 residues. The CDR3 protein is CASSKVTGQETQYF. In nucleotides, the CDR3 is TGTGCCAGCAGCAAAGTTACAGGCCAAGAGACCCAGTACTTC.

The gene calls are TRBV7-9 and TRBJ2-7, with D uncertain. This CDR3 contains 15 residues. Per germline, CDR1 SEHNR and CDR2 FQNEAQ (reference sequence). V was pared by 8 bases and J by 2 bases, with 19 bases between. CDR3 loop: CASASSSGHPYEQYF. CDR3 DNA: TGTGCCAGCGCCTCGTCCTCAGGCCATCCCTACGAGCAGTACTTC.

CDR3 in DNA: TGTGCCAGCAGTCCCGTCGTGGCCCCGATGCCCAATGAGCAGTTCTTC. This gives the protein CASSPVVAPMPNEQFF. The rearrangement links TRBV7-9 to TRBJ2-1; D not certain. With 6 bases removed from V and 6 bases from J, the gap between germline ends came to 21 bases. The CDR3 sequence is 16 residues long. The germline V gene encodes CDR1 SEHNR and CDR2 FQNEAQ (reference sequence).

The rearrangement joins TRBV4-3 to TRBJ1-2; D unclear. Germline assignment: CDR1 LGHNA and CDR2 YSLEER. V lost 0 bases and J 7 bases, leaving 15 bases between the germline ends. CDR3 size: 15 residues. The CDR3 nucleotides are TGCGCCAGCAGCCAAGAGTTAAGAACCGGCCTTGGCTACACCTTC. It is translated as CASSQELRTGLGYTF.

This chain connects TRBV11-1 to TRBJ2-4; 9 bases fit TRBD1. Trimming cost V 4 bases and J 9 bases; bases outside gene matches: 7. The germline V gene encodes CDR1 SGHAT and CDR2 FQDESV (reference sequence). This CDR3 is 14 amino acids long. The CDR3 sequence is CASSSQGQGGIQYF. CDR3 nucleotide sequence: TGTGCCAGCAGCTCCCAGGGACAGGGTGGCATTCAGTACTTC.

The chain uses TRBV7-9 and TRBJ2-7, with D perhaps matching TRBD1 (5 bases). V was trimmed by 3 bases and J by 2 bases, leaving 11 bases between them. The germline gives CDR1 SEHNR, CDR2 FQNEAQ (reference sequence). The CDR3 contains 14 residues. The CDR3 region has the DNA TGTGCCAGCAGCTTTGAGCAGGGAACCTACGAGCAGTACTTC. As protein: CASSFEQGTYEQYF. The variable domain in full, completed from reference TRBV7-9 and TRBJ2-7, reads DTGVSQNPRHKITKRGQNVTFRCDPISEHNRLYWYRQTLGQGPEFLTYFQNEAQLEKSRLLSDRFSAERPKGSFSTLEIQRTEQGDSAMYLCASSFEQGTYEQYFGPGTRLTVT.

The V gene is TRBV9, the J gene TRBJ2-7, with TRBD1 identical over 7 bases. The germline gives CDR1 SGDLS, CDR2 YYNGEE. The J segment lost 2 bases and the V segment lost 4 bases, leaving 6 bases of the junction unmatched. This CDR3 region has 14 residues. CDR3 sequence: CASSIRTGPYEQYF. CDR3 nucleotide sequence: TGTGCCAGCAGCATAAGGACAGGCCCCTACGAGCAGTACTTC.

The J gene is TRBJ1-4, the V gene TRBV5-8; 7 bases are shared with TRBD1. Germline trimming cut 5 bases from V and 7 bases from J; bases unmatched to any gene: 11. Germline assignment: CDR1 SGHTS and CDR2 YDEGEE. The length of the CDR3 is 15 residues. The CDR3 loop reads CASRITGTVSEKLFF. The CDR3, as DNA: TGTGCCAGCAGAATCACCGGGACAGTGAGTGAAAAACTGTTTTTT.

The chain couples TRBV3-1 (or the pseudogene TRBV3-2) to TRBJ2-3, with 7 bases aligning to TRBD2. The CDR3 contains 13 residues. Germline V gene sequence: CDR1 LGHDT, CDR2 YNNKEL (reference sequence). V lost 4 bases to trimming and J lost 6 bases; unmatched junction nucleotides: 4. CDR3 bases: TGTGCCAGCAGCCCCAGGCGGGAGGATACGCAGTATTTT. Translation gives CASSPRREDTQYF.

CDR3 loop: CASSKTTGNNYGYTF. CDR3 in DNA: TGTGCCAGTTCGAAAACGACAGGGAATAACTATGGCTACACCTTC. This chain uses TRBV19 with TRBJ1-2; 7 bases agree with TRBD1. The CDR3 totals 15 residues. The ends lost 8 bases at V and 1 base at J; junction bases unmatched: 10. Looked up from germline, CDR1 is LNHDA and CDR2 is SQIVND (reference sequence).

The chain is built from TRBV5-4 and TRBJ1-2; no definite D call. The CDR3 loop spans 11 amino acids. The germline gives CDR1 SGHNT, CDR2 YYREEE (reference sequence). V was trimmed by 4 bases and J by 4 bases, leaving 5 bases between them. The CDR3 region has the DNA TGTGCCAGCAGCCCCCTCTATGGCTACACCTTC. Translating gives CASSPLYGYTF. Full variable domain (rest looked up from reference TRBV5-4 and TRBJ1-2): ETGVTQSPTHLIKTRGQQVTLRCSSQSGHNTVSWYQQALGQGPQFIFQYYREEENGRGNFPPRFSGLQFPNYSSELNVNALELDDSALYLCASSPLYGYTFGSGTRLTVV.

V is TRBV6-5 and J is TRBJ2-1; D is ambiguous. Trimming removed 6 bases at V and 10 bases at J, with 10 bases between. CDR3 length equals 11 residues. CDR1 is MNHEY, CDR2 SVGAGI, per germline. The CDR3 region has the DNA TGTGCCAGCAGCCAAAGTGGGGAGCAGTTCTTC. Amino acid sequence: CASSQSGEQFF.

This clone appeared once. The V call is TRBV28, the J call TRBJ1-2; D call uncertain. Trimming shortened V by 5 bases and J by 1 base, and 5 bases separated the two germline ends. Germline values: CDR1 MDHEN, CDR2 SYDVKM. The CDR3 runs to 12 residues. The CDR3 region is CASSPVNYGYTF. CDR3 sequence (DNA): TGTGCCAGCAGTCCCGTTAACTATGGCTACACCTTC.